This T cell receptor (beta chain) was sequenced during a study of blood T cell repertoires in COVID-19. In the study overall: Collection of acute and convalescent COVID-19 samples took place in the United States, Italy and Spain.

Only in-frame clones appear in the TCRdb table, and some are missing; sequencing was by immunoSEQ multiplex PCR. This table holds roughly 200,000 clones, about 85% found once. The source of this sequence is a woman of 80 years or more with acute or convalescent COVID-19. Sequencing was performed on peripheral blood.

The CDR3 coding sequence is TGTGCCAGCAGCTTCAGGCCGGGAGAGGAGCAGTACTTC. Translated: CASSFRPGEEQYF. The chain carries TRBV11-2 and TRBJ2-7, with D tentatively TRBD2 (6 bases). Trimming cost V 3 bases and J 7 bases, with 13 bases left between them. CDR3 length: 13 amino acids. Germline CDR1 and CDR2: SGHAT and FQNNGV.